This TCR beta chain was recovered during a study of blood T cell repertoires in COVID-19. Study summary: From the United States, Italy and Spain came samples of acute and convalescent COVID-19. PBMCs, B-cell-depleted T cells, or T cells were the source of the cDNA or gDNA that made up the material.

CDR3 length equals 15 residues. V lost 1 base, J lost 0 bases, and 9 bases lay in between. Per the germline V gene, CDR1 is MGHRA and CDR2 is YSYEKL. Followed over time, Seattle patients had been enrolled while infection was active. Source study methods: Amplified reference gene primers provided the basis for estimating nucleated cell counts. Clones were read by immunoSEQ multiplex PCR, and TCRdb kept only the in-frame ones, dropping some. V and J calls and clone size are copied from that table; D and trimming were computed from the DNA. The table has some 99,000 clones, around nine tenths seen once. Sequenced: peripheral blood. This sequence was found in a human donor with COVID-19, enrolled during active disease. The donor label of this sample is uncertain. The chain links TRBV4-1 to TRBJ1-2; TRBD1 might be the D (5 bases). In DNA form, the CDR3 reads TGCGCCAGCAGCCAAGGTGACAGATCTAACTATGGCTACACCTTC. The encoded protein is CASSQGDRSNYGYTF.